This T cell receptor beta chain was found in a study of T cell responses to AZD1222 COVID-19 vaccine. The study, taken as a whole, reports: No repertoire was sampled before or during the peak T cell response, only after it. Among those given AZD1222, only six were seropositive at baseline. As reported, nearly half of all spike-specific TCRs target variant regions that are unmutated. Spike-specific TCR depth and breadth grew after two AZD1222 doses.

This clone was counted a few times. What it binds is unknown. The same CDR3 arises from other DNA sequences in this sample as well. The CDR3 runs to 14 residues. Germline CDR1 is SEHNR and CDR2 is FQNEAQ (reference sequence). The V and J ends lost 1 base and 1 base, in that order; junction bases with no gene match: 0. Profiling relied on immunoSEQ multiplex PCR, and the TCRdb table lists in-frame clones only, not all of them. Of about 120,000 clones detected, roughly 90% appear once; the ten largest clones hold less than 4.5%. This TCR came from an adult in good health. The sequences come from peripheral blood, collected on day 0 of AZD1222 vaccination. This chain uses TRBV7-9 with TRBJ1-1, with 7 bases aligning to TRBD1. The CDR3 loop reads CASSLGQGNTEAFF. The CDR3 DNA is TGTGCCAGCAGCTTAGGACAGGGGAACACTGAAGCTTTCTTT.